Detailed here is one T cell receptor (beta chain). Its antigen remains undetermined. One base away there is no much larger clone; base qualities are not given. This specimen comes from a study of cytomegalovirus exposure and HLA in healthy donors (dated 2017 in TCRdb). As for the study more broadly: An earlier analysis of under 600 of the donors reported 250 to 300 Gb of sequence data and around 120 million unique TCR beta sequences from 150 million to 200 million T cells. Around 300 gigabases of sequencing data and approximately 85 million unique TCR sequences were included in an early release covering roughly 600 HLA-typed donors. Of the roughly 400 genotyped donors, approximately 81% were placed in the genetic ancestry cluster associated with self-reported Caucasian donors. The study was designed to test whether signatures of past pathogen exposure could be identified by cataloging public T cell receptors. The study used immunosequencing to profile the T cell repertoires of under 700 subjects and linked those repertoires to cytomegalovirus serostatus. Besides the first cohort of roughly 700 subjects, a separate validation cohort made up of over 95 different subjects was used. To predict cytomegalovirus infection status, the study combined high-throughput TCR immunosequencing, statistical association of individual TCRs with disease status, and machine learning. In a later analysis, previously published TCR beta repertoires from some 640 donors were re-analyzed and high-resolution HLA genotyping was added so that TCR occurrence patterns could be studied. The later analysis used no new phenotypic data to find candidate immune exposures, relying instead on TCR beta sequences and their occurrence across donors. An earlier analysis of about 600 of the donors used high-throughput TCR beta sequencing to judge whether each TCR beta V gene segment behaved as functional or pseudogenic. Alongside the repertoire data, information on donor age, sex, ethnicity and CMV serostatus was compiled. A later genetic analysis used genome-wide SNP genotypes for 398 of the 666 donors, treating that subset as a discovery cohort. Every discovery cohort repertoire had been produced on one sequencing platform. Class I and class II HLA loci were covered by the typing at four-digit resolution. Typing coverage differed by locus: A, B, C, DRB1 and DQB1 were typed in roughly 620-630 donors, DQA1 in 522, DPA1 in some 610, and DPB1 in just under 480. Roughly 5 DR-DQ haplotypes were handled as single units for association and clustering, since linkage in the cohort was strong. On average, around 240,000 unique TCR beta nucleotide sequences were sequenced per donor among more than 350 genotyped donors of the cohort, with approximately 18% of those sequences being non-productive. General study outcomes and caveats: In a later analysis, the rate of TCR association differed among HLA loci, with DRB1 alleles having the most associated TCRs and HLA-C alleles having the fewest. A later analysis found that HLA-associated TCR beta chains were more clonally expanded and had lower generation probabilities than equally common non-associated chains. Broadly in line with IMGT annotations, most TCR beta V segments showed up in productive rearrangements about 90% or about 30% of the time in an earlier analysis of 587 of the donors. A later genetic analysis associated a missense DCLRE1C variant with V-gene and J-gene trimming of TCR beta chains, and an independent cohort replicated the association. A further reported finding was that TCR beta sequences accurately predicted the HLA-A and HLA-B alleles for most subjects in the first cohort. The authors suggested that the approach could potentially be extended to other disease states and immunological phenotypes. Because HLA typing was missing for some donors at each locus, association tests included only the typed subset. According to a later analysis, parvovirus B19, influenza, CMV and Epstein-Barr virus appeared linked to several top co-occurrence clusters. For the cohort, immune exposure information was limited to CMV serostatus. At a false discovery rate of 0.05, a later analysis linked 16,951 TCR beta sequences to specific HLA alleles. Most CMV-associated TCR beta chains appeared to be HLA-restricted in a later analysis, and the HLA associations seemed to be driven largely by CMV exposure. According to a later genetic analysis, donors in an Asian-associated ancestry cluster had fewer N-insertions in productive TCRs than the roughly 670-donor mean. A few of the identified cytomegalovirus-associated TCR beta chains were confirmed in vitro to be specific for cytomegalovirus antigens. In the study, around 150 TCR beta chains were listed as associated with cytomegalovirus. Assigning TCR associations to individual alleles was difficult when HLA alleles, especially DR and DQ, strongly co-occurred. While some public TCRs were present in many individuals, most TCR sequences turned up only very rarely across donors. Only TCR beta chains were sequenced in this cohort, and the absence of alpha or paired-chain data limited detectable features. The 87-base-pair reads could not distinguish some IMGT-functional V segments, including TRBV6-2 and TRBV6-3, so those segments were excluded. Because counts were too low, some 16 rarely observed V segments, including chromosome 9 orphons, were excluded from the earlier analysis of fewer than 650 of the donors. The classifier was reported to diagnose cytomegalovirus status with high specificity and sensitivity in both the original and validation cohorts. The presence/absence analyses assumed that sequencing depth was roughly uniform across donors, and that assumption may not be true. A cluster of highly shared sequence variants was judged likely to represent a technical artifact of the sequencing pipeline. Linkage disequilibrium might explain the correlated functional status among segregating V segments, but an unknown experimental factor could not be excluded.

Libraries were constructed by the immunoSEQ multiplex PCR assay. A mixture of 60 forward primers for TCR Vbeta segments and 13 reverse primers for TCR Jbeta segments was used in the multiplex PCR. Amplification of the CDR3 region of rearranged TCR beta genes was performed with a multiplex PCR assay on genomic DNA. The amplified TCR beta libraries were sequenced on the Illumina HiSeq System as 87-base-pair reads. The paper's processing steps were these. A later analysis tallied some 79 million unique TCR beta chains across the 700 or so repertoires, and some 10 million of those chains were shared by two or more donors. Raw reads were error-corrected and collapsed into unique sequences with a nearest-neighbor algorithm that merged closely related sequences to remove PCR and sequencing errors. Alignment of CDR3 sequences to IMGT reference sequences was used to assign V, D and J gene segments. For a sequence to be retained, at least a six-nucleotide match to both a V gene segment and a J gene segment was required. Rearrangements were called productive when the CDR3 lacked stop codons and stayed in frame with V and J; all others were non-productive. CDR3 was defined according to IMGT convention as the region running from the second conserved V-encoded cysteine to the conserved J-encoded phenylalanine. The earlier analysis of around 640 of the donors excluded sequences that lacked an unambiguous match to a single V gene segment. An earlier analysis of approximately 590 of the donors classified V segments as functional when productive rearrangements were above 56.7% and as segregating when the standard deviation between donors was above 5%. A statistical classification framework was built for diagnosing cytomegalovirus status from the catalog of TCR beta chain sequences. In a later analysis, V and J genes were assigned by comparing TCR nucleotide sequences against IMGT/GENE-DB human TR gene sequences. In a later analysis, CDR3 sequences and most-parsimonious VDJ recombination scenarios were assigned using the TCRdist pipeline. In a later analysis, every TCR beta chain was defined by the combination of its CDR3 amino acid sequence and its V-gene family, and reads without a unique V-gene family were dropped. To address suspected cross-contamination and a sequencing artifact, a later analysis removed over 500 highly shared, low-generation-probability nucleotide sequences. For each public chain, a later analysis derived a clonal expansion index from normalized ranks of inferred template counts within each repertoire. In a later analysis, generation probabilities were computed using a VDJ recombination model fitted to out-of-frame rearrangements, and the results were checked against IGoR. In a later analysis, TCR-TCR, TCR-HLA and TCR-CMV co-occurrence was scored with hypergeometric tests, and a repertoire-size bias correction was applied to TCR pairs. In a later analysis, false discovery rates were estimated by permuting HLA or CMV assignments 20 times. In a later analysis, co-occurring TCRs were grouped using DBSCAN, and TCRdist sequence similarity was added for clustering within HLA-allele-positive subsets. For co-occurrence clustering, repertoires with fewer than 30,000 or more than 120,000 public chains were excluded, along with five repertoires with anomalous nucleotide sharing. As stored in TCRdb, this immuneACCESS dataset retains in-frame rearrangements with V and J assigned. A fraction of the clones does not appear; measured against another copy, unresolved V genes explain less than half of the discrepancy, and the remainder lacks a known reason. That table supplies the V and J calls and clone size; D and trimming were determined from the DNA. This sample has roughly 90,000 clones in its table, and roughly 82% of those were observed once. The ten largest clones represent 3.4% of the sample.

In total, roughly 710 healthy bone marrow donors made up the cohort. All cohort members were sampled while nominally healthy, although unrecorded immune exposures were likely present. The donor was CMV seropositive and belonged to the group of about 290 seropositive cohort members. A peripheral blood sample was provided by each donor, and peripheral blood mononuclear cells were used for TCR beta sequencing. The Qiagen DNeasy Blood Extraction Kit was used to extract genomic DNA from the blood cell samples. The V and J ends are trimmed by 8 bases and 4 bases, leaving 11 bases between them. The CDR3 numbers 13 residues from cysteine through phenylalanine. This entry keeps only the CDR3 DNA: 39 bases, framed from base 1. CDR1 and CDR2 (SGHAT, FQNNGV) derive from the germline V gene.

The sequence links TRBV11-2 to TRBJ2-2; no D gene call is confident. The source material was PBMCs. This clonotype was sampled from a man aged 25 to 40 in good health and CMV-seropositive. The DNA sequence is as follows: TGTGCCAGCCTGCTAGTAGGCACCGGGGAGCTGTTTTTT. It codes for CASLLVGTGELFF.